The 17 T cell receptor beta chains below come from one sample, sequenced in a study of shared T cell receptors in the human thymus. The assay was immunoSEQ multiplex PCR, and TCRdb's table has in-frame clones only and misses some. The sample records some 760,000 clones, 80% to 90% being singletons. This sample also belongs to another study, concerning human thymus T cells.

The material sequenced was thymocytes. The receptors shown here come from a girl under three years old with a congenital heart defect.

The rearrangement joins TRBV7-2 to TRBJ1-1; TRBD1 aligns across 10 bases. V trimming: 6 bases; J trimming: 7 bases; junction bases outside the gene matches: 11. The CDR3 has 15 amino acids. The germline V gene encodes CDR1 SGHTA and CDR2 FQGNSA. Here the CDR3 DNA reads TGTGCCAGCAGGTCCGACAGGGGGCGGGCGAGTGAAGCTTTCTTT. This codes for CASRSDRGRASEAFF.

V gene TRBV14 combines with J gene TRBJ1-2; 10 bases fit TRBD1. The V gene end was trimmed by 2 bases and the J gene end by 6 bases; junction bases not matched to a gene: 15. The CDR3 spans 18 residues. Germline V lookup: CDR1 SGHDN, CDR2 FVKESK. The CDR3 region is CASSQYRTGGSRVNGYTF. Written as DNA, the CDR3 is TGTGCCAGCAGCCAATATAGGACAGGGGGTTCCCGGGTGAATGGCTACACCTTC.

The rearrangement uses TRBV6-5 and TRBJ1-1, with 9 bases matching TRBD1. With 6 bases clipped from V and 5 bases from J, the junction kept 1 base outside the gene matches. CDR1 and CDR2 from the germline V gene are MNHEY and SVGAGI. This CDR3 contains 12 residues. The CDR3 region is CASSDRGTEAFF. The CDR3, as DNA: TGTGCCAGCAGCGACAGGGGGACTGAAGCTTTCTTT.

This clone was seen once. The chain has TRBV5-8 and TRBJ1-6, with D possibly matching TRBD1 (5 bases). The CDR3 length is 18 residues. The V end was cut by 4 bases, the J end by 1 base, with 18 bases between. Germline lookup yields CDR1 SGHTS and CDR2 YDEGEE. The CDR3 loop reads CASSLHLIRQSYNSPLHF. The CDR3 DNA reads as TGTGCCAGCAGCCTTCACCTCATAAGACAGTCCTATAATTCACCCCTCCACTTT.

The V gene is TRBV10-3, the J gene TRBJ2-7; TRBD2 is a possible D gene (5 bases). The V gene lost 6 bases and the J gene lost 2 bases, with 17 bases spanning the gap. Germline V gene lookup returns CDR1 ENHRY and CDR2 SYGVKD. The CDR3 runs to 15 residues. CDR3 sequence (DNA): TGTGCCATCAGGGTCGGAGGTCCTGGGACCTACGAGCAGTACTTC. Protein product: CAIRVGGPGTYEQYF.

CDR3 DNA sequence: TGCGCCAGCAGCTTGGAGGACAGGGCAGCTAACTATGGCTACACCTTC. Its protein is CASSLEDRAANYGYTF. This chain connects TRBV5-1 to TRBJ1-2, with 8 positions matching TRBD1. Looked up from germline, CDR1 is SGHRS and CDR2 is YFSETQ. V shed 0 bases and J 0 bases; nucleotides not matched to a gene: 4. This CDR3 has 16 amino acids.

The V gene is TRBV7-2, the J gene TRBJ1-2, with TRBD1 matching 7 bases. The germline CDR1 and CDR2 sequences are SGHTA and FQGNSA. V lost 7 bases, J lost 6 bases, and 8 bases stayed unmatched. CDR3 length: 13 amino acids. CDR3 in DNA: TGTGCCAGCACCCAGGGGGGATTCGATGGCTACACCTTC. Amino acids: CASTQGGFDGYTF.

V gene TRBV25-1 combines with J gene TRBJ2-7; D not resolved. CDR1 is MGHDK and CDR2 is SYGVNS in the germline V gene. With 4 bases removed from V and 0 bases from J, the gap between germline ends came to 7 bases. This CDR3 has 13 amino acids. The CDR3 here is CASSGATSYEQYF. The CDR3 DNA sequence: TGTGCCAGCAGTGGGGCTACCTCCTACGAGCAGTACTTC.

The V and J genes are TRBV4-1 and TRBJ2-1; 11 bases map to TRBD2. Per germline, CDR1 MGHRA and CDR2 YSYEKL. The CDR3 sequence is 17 residues long. V was clipped by 3 bases and J by 6 bases; unmatched bases: 10. The CDR3 coding sequence is TGCGCCAGCAGCCAGGGCGGGGCTAGCGGGGGGATCAATGAGCAGTTCTTC. It codes for CASSQGGASGGINEQFF.

This clone was detected a few times. The chain uses TRBV6-5 and TRBJ2-5, with D uncertain. Germline CDR1 is MNHEY and CDR2 is SVGAGI. Trimming removed 8 bases from V and 7 bases from J, with 8 bases in between. The CDR3 spans 10 residues. The CDR3 here is CASGQVTQYF. The CDR3 bases are TGTGCCAGCGGCCAGGTGACCCAGTACTTC.

The chain couples TRBV6-6 to TRBJ2-3, with 10 positions matching TRBD1. This CDR3 is 16 amino acids long. The germline V gene encodes CDR1 MNHNY and CDR2 SVGAGI (reference sequence). Trimming took 2 bases from V and 4 from J; bases not matched to a gene: 6. In nucleotides, the CDR3 is TGTGCCAGCAGTTACGGGGGGACAGGGGTTCCAGATACGCAGTATTTT. Its translation: CASSYGGTGVPDTQYF.

This clone came up once. The V gene is TRBV7-9, the J gene TRBJ1-2; 12 bases agree with TRBD1. This CDR3 region has 15 residues. J gave up 6 bases and V 8 bases, and 10 bases lay outside the gene matches. Germline-derived CDR1 and CDR2 are SEHNR and FQNEAQ (reference sequence). The chain's CDR3 is CASRGQGAKDNGYTF. The CDR3 bases are TGTGCCAGCCGGGGACAGGGGGCGAAGGATAATGGCTACACCTTC.

The rearrangement links TRBV6-1 to TRBJ2-5; D not resolved. V dropped 6 bases and J dropped 2 bases, with 7 bases sitting between them. The CDR3 runs 12 residues. From germline, CDR1 is MNHNS and CDR2 SASEGT. CDR3 nucleotides: TGTGCCAGCAGCGACAATCAAGAGACCCAGTACTTC. Its translation: CASSDNQETQYF.

This clone was seen a single time. The chain combines TRBV6-6 with TRBJ1-1; possibly TRBD1 for D (5 bases). The V end lost 6 bases, the J end lost 5 bases, and 16 bases lay between the germline ends. Germline values: CDR1 MNHNY, CDR2 SVGAGI (reference sequence). The CDR3 extends over 14 amino acids. CDR3 in DNA: TGTGCCAGCAGGCCGACCCCAGGGTGGACTGAAGCTTTCTTT. This sequence encodes CASRPTPGWTEAFF.

CDR3 DNA sequence: TGTGCCAGCAGTGAAGGGCGGCAGGAGGATGGCTACACCTTC. This codes for CASSEGRQEDGYTF. This rearrangement joins TRBV6-4 to TRBJ1-2; D is uncertain. Trimming cost V 3 bases and J 6 bases, with 14 bases left between them. Looked up from germline, CDR1 is MRHNA and CDR2 is SNTAGT. The CDR3 length is 14 residues.

V and J are TRBV28 and TRBJ1-6; weak D call: TRBD1 (5 bases). Trimming took 5 bases from V and 5 from J, leaving 13 bases between them. Per the germline V gene, CDR1 is MDHEN and CDR2 is SYDVKM. The CDR3 is 15 residues long. CDR3 nucleotides: TGTGCCAGCAGTGGGTCGGAGGGGAATAATTCACCCCTCCACTTT. Translation: CASSGSEGNNSPLHF. Full variable domain (missing parts from reference TRBV28 and TRBJ1-6): DVKVTQSSRYLVKRTGEKVFLECVQDMDHENMFWYRQDPGLGLRLIYFSYDVKMKEKGDIPEGYSVSREKKERFSLILESASTNQTSMYLCASSGSEGNNSPLHFGNGTRLTVT.

The sample holds one count of this clone. The V and J genes are TRBV6-1 and TRBJ1-6; TRBD1 matches 8 bases. Germline trimming cut 6 bases from V and 10 bases from J; bases unmatched to any gene: 11. The germline CDR1 and CDR2 sequences are MNHNS and SASEGT. The CDR3 length is 15 residues. CDR3 in amino acids: CASRRWDRNRSPLHF. CDR3 bases: TGTGCCAGCAGAAGGTGGGACAGGAATCGGTCACCCCTCCACTTT.